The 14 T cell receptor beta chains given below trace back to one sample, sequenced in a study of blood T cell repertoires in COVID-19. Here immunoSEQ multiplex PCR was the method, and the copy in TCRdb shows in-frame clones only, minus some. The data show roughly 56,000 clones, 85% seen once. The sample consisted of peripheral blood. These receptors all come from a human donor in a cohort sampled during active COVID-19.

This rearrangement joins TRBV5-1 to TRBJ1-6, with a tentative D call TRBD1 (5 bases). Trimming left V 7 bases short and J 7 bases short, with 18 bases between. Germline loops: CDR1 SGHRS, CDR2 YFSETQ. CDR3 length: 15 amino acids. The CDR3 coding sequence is TGCGCCAGCGCAACGACGGGGGAGCGAAATTCACCCCTCCACTTT. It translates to CASATTGERNSPLHF.

DNA for the CDR3: TGTGCCAGCAGCTTAGGTAATAGCGGGGTCTACAATGAGCAGTTCTTC. This sequence encodes CASSLGNSGVYNEQFF. This rearrangement joins TRBV7-9 to TRBJ2-1; 8 bases are shared with TRBD2. Germline loops: CDR1 SEHNR, CDR2 FQNEAQ (reference sequence). V was clipped by 1 base and J by 3 bases; unmatched bases: 5. The CDR3 extends over 16 amino acids.

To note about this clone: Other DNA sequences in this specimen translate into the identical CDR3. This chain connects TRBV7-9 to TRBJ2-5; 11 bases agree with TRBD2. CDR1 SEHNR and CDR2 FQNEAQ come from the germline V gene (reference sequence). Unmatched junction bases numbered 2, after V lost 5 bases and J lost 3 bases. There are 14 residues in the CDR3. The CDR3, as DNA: TGTGCCAGCAGCCTGGGACTAGCGGAAGAGACCCAGTACTTC. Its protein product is CASSLGLAEETQYF. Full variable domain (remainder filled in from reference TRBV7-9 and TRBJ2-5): DTGVSQNPRHKITKRGQNVTFRCDPISEHNRLYWYRQTLGQGPEFLTYFQNEAQLEKSRLLSDRFSAERPKGSFSTLEIQRTEQGDSAMYLCASSLGLAEETQYFGPGTRLLVL.

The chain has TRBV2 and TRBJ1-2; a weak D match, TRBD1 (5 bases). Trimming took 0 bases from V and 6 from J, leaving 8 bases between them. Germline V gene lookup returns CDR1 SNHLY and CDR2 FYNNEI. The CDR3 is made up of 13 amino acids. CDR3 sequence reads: CASSEARENGYTF. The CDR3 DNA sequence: TGTGCCAGCAGTGAAGCCAGGGAAAATGGCTACACCTTC.

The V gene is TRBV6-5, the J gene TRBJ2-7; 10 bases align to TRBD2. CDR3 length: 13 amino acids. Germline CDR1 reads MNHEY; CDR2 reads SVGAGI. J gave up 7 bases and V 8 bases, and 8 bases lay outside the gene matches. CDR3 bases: TGTGCCAGCCGAGGGGCTAGCGGGAGAGAGCAGTACTTC. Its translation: CASRGASGREQYF.

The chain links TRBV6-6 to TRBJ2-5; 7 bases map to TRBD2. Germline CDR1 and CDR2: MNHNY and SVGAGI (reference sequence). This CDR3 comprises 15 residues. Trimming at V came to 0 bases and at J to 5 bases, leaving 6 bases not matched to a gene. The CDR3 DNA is TGTGCCAGCAGTTACTCGGGGGGGGGAGCGGAGACCCAGTACTTC. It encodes CASSYSGGGAETQYF.

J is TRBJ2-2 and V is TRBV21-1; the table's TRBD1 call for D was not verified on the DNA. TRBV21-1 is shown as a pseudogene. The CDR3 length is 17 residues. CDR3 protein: CASSKTGQGARTGELFF. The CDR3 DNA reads TGTGCCAGCAGCAAAACCGGACAGGGGGCGCGAACCGGGGAGCTGTTTTTT.

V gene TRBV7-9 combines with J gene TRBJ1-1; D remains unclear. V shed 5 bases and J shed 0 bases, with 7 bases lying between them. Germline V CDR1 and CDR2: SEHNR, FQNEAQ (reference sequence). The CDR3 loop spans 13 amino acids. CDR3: CASSPSLNTEAFF. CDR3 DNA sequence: TGTGCCAGCAGCCCAAGCCTGAACACTGAAGCTTTCTTT.

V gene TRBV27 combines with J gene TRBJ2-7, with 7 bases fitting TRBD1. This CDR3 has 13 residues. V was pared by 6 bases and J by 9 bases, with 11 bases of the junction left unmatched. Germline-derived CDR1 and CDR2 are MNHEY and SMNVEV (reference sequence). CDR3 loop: CASSWGQGVGQYF. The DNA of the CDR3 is TGTGCCAGCAGCTGGGGTCAGGGGGTCGGGCAGTACTTC.

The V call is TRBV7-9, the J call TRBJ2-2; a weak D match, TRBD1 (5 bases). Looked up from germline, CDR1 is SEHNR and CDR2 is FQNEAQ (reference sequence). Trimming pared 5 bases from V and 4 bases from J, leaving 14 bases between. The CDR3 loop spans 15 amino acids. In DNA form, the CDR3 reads TGTGCCAGCAGCCCCTTGGCAGGGTTCACCGGGGAGCTGTTTTTT. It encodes CASSPLAGFTGELFF.

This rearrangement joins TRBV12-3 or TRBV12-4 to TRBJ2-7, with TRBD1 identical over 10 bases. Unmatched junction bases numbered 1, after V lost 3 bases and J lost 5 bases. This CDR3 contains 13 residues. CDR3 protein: CASSLDRGDEQYF. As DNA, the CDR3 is TGTGCCAGCAGTTTGGACAGGGGGGACGAGCAGTACTTC.

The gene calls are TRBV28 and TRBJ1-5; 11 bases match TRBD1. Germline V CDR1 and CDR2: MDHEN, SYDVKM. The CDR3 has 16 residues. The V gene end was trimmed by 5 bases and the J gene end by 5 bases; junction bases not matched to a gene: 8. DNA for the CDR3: TGTGCCAGCAGTGGGCCCGGGACAGGGGGGGATCAGCCCCAGCATTTT. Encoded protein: CASSGPGTGGDQPQHF.

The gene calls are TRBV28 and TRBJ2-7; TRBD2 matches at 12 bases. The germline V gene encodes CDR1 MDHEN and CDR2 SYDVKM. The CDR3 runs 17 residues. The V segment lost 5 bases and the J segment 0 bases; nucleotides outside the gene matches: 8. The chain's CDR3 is CASSPGLAGRSSYEQYF. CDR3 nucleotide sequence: TGTGCCAGCAGTCCAGGACTAGCGGGACGCAGCTCCTACGAGCAGTACTTC.

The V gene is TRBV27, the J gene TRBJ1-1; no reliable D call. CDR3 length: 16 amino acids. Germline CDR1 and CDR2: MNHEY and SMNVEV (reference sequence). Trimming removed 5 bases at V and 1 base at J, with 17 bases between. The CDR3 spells CASSPSFGLANTEAFF. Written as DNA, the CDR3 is TGTGCCAGCAGTCCCTCCTTTGGACTTGCGAACACTGAAGCTTTCTTT.